The 23 T cell receptor beta chains reported below all come from one sample, sequenced in a study of CD8+CD57+ T cells in acquired aplastic anemia. All patients picked for sequencing had shown, by flow cytometry, an expansion of CD8+CD57+ cells. Genomic DNA constituted the template upon which TCR beta VDJ and CDR3 profiling was performed. TCRdb reanalysed the reads using MiXCR and keeps one entry per CDR3 protein. The sample holds about 170,000 distinct CDR3 sequences, under 55% seen once. Sequenced: sorted CD4+, CD8+, or CD8+CD57+ T cells (not recorded which) from PBMCs. These receptors all come from a human donor with aplastic anemia.

In this sample, this clonotype turned up many times. The rearrangement uses TRBV29-1 and TRBJ2-7; D remains ambiguous. Germline CDR1 reads SQVTM; CDR2 reads ANQGSEA. V lost 0 bases, J lost 6 bases, and 12 bases lay in between. The CDR3 has 13 residues. The DNA of the CDR3 is TGCAGCGTTGAAGATGAGCCCCGGCGCGAGCAGTACTTC. This codes for CSVEDEPRREQYF.

The rearrangement uses TRBV20-1 and TRBJ2-5; 9 bases are shared with TRBD1. Germline-derived CDR1 and CDR2 are DFQATT and SNEGSKA (reference sequence). Trimming took 6 bases from V and 5 from J; bases not matched to a gene: 4. The CDR3 sequence is 12 residues long. Here the CDR3 reads CSAEGTGETQYF. CDR3 in DNA: TGCAGTGCGGAGGGGACAGGGGAGACCCAGTACTTC.

This clonotype was counted at least ten times. The rearrangement links TRBV19 to TRBJ2-7; 12 bases are a match to TRBD1. The CDR3 consists of 15 residues. Per the germline V gene, CDR1 is LNHDA and CDR2 is SQIVND (reference sequence). The V segment lost 5 bases and the J segment 7 bases; nucleotides outside the gene matches: 9. CDR3 loop: CASSAGTGGWREQYF. The CDR3 nucleotides are TGTGCCAGTAGTGCCGGGACAGGGGGCTGGAGGGAGCAGTACTTC.

The rearrangement joins TRBV5-1 to TRBJ2-6; D is perhaps TRBD2 (6 bases). Trimming pared 0 bases from V and 5 bases from J, leaving 18 bases between. The CDR3 runs 18 residues. CDR1 is SGHRS, CDR2 YFSETQ, per germline. CDR3 protein: CASSLAGLQTLWANVLTF. The CDR3 nucleotides read TGCGCCAGCAGCTTGGCCGGACTACAGACCCTCTGGGCCAACGTCCTGACTTTC.

This chain joins TRBV2 and TRBJ1-2; D possibly corresponds to TRBD1 (5 bases). Germline-derived CDR1 and CDR2 are SNHLY and FYNNEI. V was clipped by 7 bases and J by 6 bases, with 15 bases between them. The CDR3 is 13 amino acids. The DNA of the CDR3 is TGTGCCAGCACCACGGGGCCAACCAATGGCTACACCTTC. Protein: CASTTGPTNGYTF.

The rearrangement uses TRBV7-2 and TRBJ2-5, with no clear D. Germline-derived CDR1 and CDR2 are SGHTA and FQGNSA. V gave up 4 bases and J gave up 6 bases, with 9 bases separating them. CDR3 length equals 12 residues. The DNA for the CDR3 is TGTGCCAGCAGCTCGATCTCGCAGACCCAGTACTTC. This codes for CASSSISQTQYF.

The V gene is TRBV6-5, the J gene TRBJ1-5; a possible D gene is TRBD1 (5 bases). The CDR3 length is 15 residues. CDR1 and CDR2 (germline): MNHEY, SVGAGI. V lost 0 bases and J lost 4, with 10 bases in between. The CDR3 nucleotides are TGTGCCAGCAGTTACTCGGTTTCAGGGAATCAGCCCCAGCATTTT. Encoded protein: CASSYSVSGNQPQHF.

The chain joins TRBV7-9 to TRBJ2-7; 8 positions agree with TRBD2. Germline CDR1 is SEHNR and CDR2 is FQNEAQ (reference sequence). V was clipped by 5 bases and J by 4 bases; unmatched bases: 7. The CDR3 is 14 amino acids. The CDR3 reads CASSPGGGRYEQYF. In DNA, the CDR3 is TGTGCCAGCAGCCCCGGGGGCGGGAGGTACGAGCAGTACTTC.

About this clonotype itself: A much more abundant neighbour one base away suggests this may be a read error. The chain is built from TRBV29-1 and TRBJ2-5; D is ambiguous. Germline V lookup: CDR1 SQVTM, CDR2 ANQGSEA. CDR3 length: 13 amino acids. The CDR3 DNA is TGCGGCGTTGATTTCGGGTTCGGGGAGACCCAGTACTTC. Translating it yields CGVDFGFGETQYF.

This clonotype was found a few times. This rearrangement joins TRBV10-3 to TRBJ1-2, with D possibly TRBD1 on 5 matching bases. CDR1 ENHRY and CDR2 SYGVKD come from the germline V gene. V was cut by 0 bases and J by 3 bases, with 17 bases left in between. This CDR3 has 17 residues. The CDR3 DNA follows: TGTGCCATCAGTGAGTCGAGGGCAGGGTACAACTACTATGGCTACACCTTC. Its translation is CAISESRAGYNYYGYTF.

The sample holds many counts of this clonotype. The chain links TRBV7-8 to TRBJ1-1; D is unresolved. The CDR3 is 12 amino acids. The germline V and J ends were trimmed by 4 bases and 11 bases, with 14 bases remaining between them. Germline V lookup: CDR1 SGHVS, CDR2 FQNEAQ. The CDR3 here is CASSSSRPGAFF. Here the CDR3 DNA reads TGTGCCAGCAGCTCTAGCCGCCCCGGGGCTTTCTTT.

The chain employs TRBV25-1 and TRBJ1-4; 11 bases agree with TRBD1. J was trimmed by 8 bases and V by 2 bases; bases with no gene match: 4. This CDR3 region has 15 residues. Germline V gene data show CDR1 as MGHDK and CDR2 as SYGVNS. The CDR3 loop reads CASSEGGQGGEKLFF. In nucleotides, the CDR3 is TGTGCCAGCAGTGAAGGGGGACAGGGGGGGGAAAAACTGTTTTTT.

Note on this clonotype: One junction end disagrees with the germline gene, perhaps due to a read error. V usage is TRBV10-3 and J usage is TRBJ2-7, with D tentatively TRBD2 (5 bases). This CDR3 spans 18 amino acids. Per germline, CDR1 ENHRY and CDR2 SYGVKD. The CDR3 bases are TGTGCCACCAGTGATCCGGCGGAGGTAACGGCAGGATCCTACGAGCAGTACTTC. It yields the protein CATSDPAEVTAGSYEQYF.

Remarks on this clonotype: At one end, the junction sequence differs from germline, possibly due to a read error. The genes are TRBV6-5 and TRBJ1-2; the D is unclear. The CDR3 consists of 14 residues. Germline V CDR1 and CDR2: MNHEY, SVGAGI. As DNA, the CDR3 is TGTGTCAGCAGTTACTCGACACGATCTAGTGGCTACACCTTC. This encodes CVSSYSTRSSGYTF.

Note on this clonotype: Relative to the germline gene, one junction end is altered; a read error may explain this. The chain carries TRBV10-3 and TRBJ2-3; 8 nucleotides match TRBD2. Germline-derived CDR1 and CDR2 are ENHRY and SYGVKD. The CDR3 is 12 residues long. The CDR3 sequence: CVISERGDTQYF. As DNA, the CDR3 is TGTGTCATCAGTGAGCGGGGGGATACGCAGTATTTT.

Worth noting for this clonotype: A much bigger clone sits one base away, suggesting this may be a read error. The CDR3 here is CVSSAAELTEAFF. CDR3 nucleotide sequence: TGTGTCAGCAGTGCCGCGGAATTAACTGAAGCTTTCTTT. The rearrangement links TRBV10-2 to TRBJ1-1; no definite D call. Germline CDR1 WSHSY, CDR2 SAAADI. This CDR3 is built from 13 residues.

In its sample, this clonotype was seen many times. The V gene is TRBV19, the J gene TRBJ2-7; 7 bases line up with TRBD1. The CDR3 is 14 amino acids. J was trimmed by 3 bases and V by 5 bases; bases with no gene match: 7. Germline lookup yields CDR1 LNHDA and CDR2 SQIVND (reference sequence). The CDR3 DNA sequence: TGTGCCAGTAGTCCGACAGGGACCTACTACGAGCAGTACTTC. It translates to CASSPTGTYYEQYF.

The chain employs TRBV11-1 and TRBJ2-3; TRBD2 matches 15 bases. J gave up 4 bases and V 5 bases, and 7 bases lay outside the gene matches. The CDR3 consists of 17 residues. Germline CDR1 and CDR2: SGHAT and FQDESV (reference sequence). CDR3 in DNA: TGTGCCAGCAGCCGGACTAGCGGGAGGGCCGGGGCAGATACGCAGTATTTT. Translation: CASSRTSGRAGADTQYF.

This clonotype was seen at least ten times. The chain has TRBV5-1 and TRBJ2-5; TRBD1 matches at 10 bases. This CDR3 is built from 13 residues. The trim removed 7 bases at V and 3 bases at J, leaving 3 bases unmatched. Germline V gene sequence: CDR1 SGHRS, CDR2 YFSETQ. This CDR3 reads CASSGQGEETQYF. The CDR3 DNA is TGCGCCAGCTCAGGACAGGGGGAAGAGACCCAGTACTTC.

Concerning this clonotype itself: Just one base apart from a much larger clone, this may be a read error. This chain connects TRBV12-3 or TRBV12-4 to TRBJ2-3; weak D call: TRBD2 (6 bases). V was clipped by 5 bases and J by 0 bases, with 12 bases between them. This CDR3 has 15 residues. This CDR3 reads CASSPSVLSTDTQYF. For the CDR3, the DNA is TGTGCCAGCAGTCCTAGCGTTCTTAGCACAGATACGCAGTATTTT.

This clonotype has ten or more counts. The chain carries TRBV2 and TRBJ1-5; TRBD1 aligns across 7 bases. The length of the CDR3 is 13 residues. Germline-derived CDR1 and CDR2 are SNHLY and FYNNEI. The ends lost 5 bases at V and 5 bases at J; junction bases unmatched: 3. This CDR3 reads CASSPTGYQPQHF. DNA for the CDR3: TGTGCCAGCAGTCCGACAGGGTATCAGCCCCAGCATTTT.

The V and J genes are TRBV15 and TRBJ1-5; a weak D match, TRBD1 (5 bases). Looked up from germline, CDR1 is LNHNV and CDR2 is YYDKDF (reference sequence). This CDR3 is built from 17 residues. Trimming shortened V by 1 base and J by 1 base, and 14 bases separated the two germline ends. The CDR3 bases are TGTGCCACCAGCAGAGGGGGGGTCGGGCAAAGCAATCAGCCCCAGCATTTT. Encoded protein: CATSRGGVGQSNQPQHF. The full variable domain, completed using reference TRBV15 and TRBJ1-5, is DAMVIQNPRYQVTQFGKPVTLSCSQTLNHNVMYWYQQKSSQAPKLLFHYYDKDFNNEADTPDNFQSRRPNTSFCFLDIRSPGLGDTAMYLCATSRGGVGQSNQPQHFGDGTRLSIL.

The chain is built from TRBV7-9 and TRBJ2-2; D unclear. The CDR3 has 12 residues. Per germline, CDR1 SEHNR and CDR2 FQNEAQ (reference sequence). Trimming shortened V by 4 bases and J by 6 bases, and 6 bases separated the two germline ends. In DNA, the CDR3 is TGTGCCAGCAGCTACGGGCCCGGGGAGCTGTTTTTT. This sequence encodes CASSYGPGELFF.